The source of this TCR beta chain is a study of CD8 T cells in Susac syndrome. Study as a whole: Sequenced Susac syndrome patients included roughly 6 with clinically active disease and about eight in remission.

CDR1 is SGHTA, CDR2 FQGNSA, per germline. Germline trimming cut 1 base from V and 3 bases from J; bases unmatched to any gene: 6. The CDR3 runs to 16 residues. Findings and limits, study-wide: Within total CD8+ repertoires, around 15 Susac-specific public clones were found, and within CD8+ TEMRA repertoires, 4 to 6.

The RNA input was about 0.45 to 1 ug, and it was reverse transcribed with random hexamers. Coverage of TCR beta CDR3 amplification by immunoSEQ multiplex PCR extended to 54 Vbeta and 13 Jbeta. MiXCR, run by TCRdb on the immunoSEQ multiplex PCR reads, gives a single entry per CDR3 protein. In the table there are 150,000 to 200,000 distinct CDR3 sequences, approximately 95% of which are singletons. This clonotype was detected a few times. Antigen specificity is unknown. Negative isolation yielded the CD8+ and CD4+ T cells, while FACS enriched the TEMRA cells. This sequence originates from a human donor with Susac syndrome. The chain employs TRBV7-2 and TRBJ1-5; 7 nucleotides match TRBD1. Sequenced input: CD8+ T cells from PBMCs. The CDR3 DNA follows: TGTGCCAGCAGCTTAGGGGTCAGGGGGGACAATCAGCCCCAGCATTTT. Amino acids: CASSLGVRGDNQPQHF. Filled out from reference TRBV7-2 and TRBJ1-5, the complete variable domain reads GAGVSQSPSNKVTEKGKDVELRCDPISGHTALYWYRQSLGQGLEFLIYFQGNSAPDKSGLPSDRFSAERTGGSVSTLTIQRTQQEDSAVYLCASSLGVRGDNQPQHFGDGTRLSIL.